One sample yielded the 17 T cell receptor beta chains listed below, sequenced in a study of CD8 T cells in Susac syndrome. Reverse transcription of 0.5 to 1 ug RNA was performed with random hexamers. One entry per CDR3 protein results from TCRdb running MiXCR on the immunoSEQ multiplex PCR reads. The table has about 140,000 distinct CDR3 sequences, approximately 95% seen once. Sequencing used CD4+ T cells from PBMCs. Receptor source: a human donor with Susac syndrome.

This chain connects TRBV9 to TRBJ2-2; TRBD2 matches at 7 bases. V lost 4 bases, J lost 5 bases, and 8 bases stayed unmatched. This CDR3 is built from 15 residues. The germline V gene encodes CDR1 SGDLS and CDR2 YYNGEE. CDR3 amino acids: CASSPGLEGTGELFF. The CDR3 nucleotides are TGTGCCAGCAGCCCAGGACTAGAGGGGACCGGGGAGCTGTTTTTT.

The chain combines TRBV15 with TRBJ1-5, with 7 bases fitting TRBD1. The CDR3 spans 15 residues. CDR1 is LNHNV, CDR2 YYDKDF, per germline (reference sequence). V trimming: 0 bases; J trimming: 4 bases; junction bases outside the gene matches: 3. CDR3 residues: CATSRDPGGNQPQHF. The CDR3 coding sequence is TGTGCCACCAGCAGAGATCCAGGGGGGAATCAGCCCCAGCATTTT. Filled out from reference TRBV15 and TRBJ1-5, the complete variable domain reads DAMVIQNPRYQVTQFGKPVTLSCSQTLNHNVMYWYQQKSSQAPKLLFHYYDKDFNNEADTPDNFQSRRPNTSFCFLDIRSPGLGDTAMYLCATSRDPGGNQPQHFGDGTRLSIL.

The chain couples TRBV14 to TRBJ1-1; no definite D call. Deletions cut 6 bases from V and 6 bases from J, with 11 bases between. The CDR3 is 12 residues long. The germline gives CDR1 SGHDN, CDR2 FVKESK. CDR3 protein: CASRGSGPEAFF. DNA for the CDR3: TGTGCCAGCAGGGGGTCGGGTCCTGAAGCTTTCTTT.

The rearrangement joins TRBV5-1 to TRBJ1-2; the D gene is possibly TRBD1 (6 bases). Germline-derived CDR1 and CDR2 are SGHRS and YFSETQ. The CDR3 covers 14 residues. The V end was cut by 4 bases, the J end by 3 bases, with 13 bases between. CDR3 in DNA: TGCGCCAGCAGCGGCAGGGGCCTGGACTATGGCTACACCTTC. It is translated as CASSGRGLDYGYTF.

The chain uses TRBV3-1 and TRBJ1-2, with D possibly TRBD1 on 5 matching bases. The V end lost 0 bases, the J end lost 7 bases, and 12 bases lay between the germline ends. Germline CDR1 and CDR2: LGHDT and YNNKEL (reference sequence). The CDR3 has 14 amino acids. In DNA form, the CDR3 reads TGTGCCAGCAGCCAAGAAAGAGGGGATCGTGGCTACACCTTC. Residues: CASSQERGDRGYTF.

This rearrangement joins TRBV3-1 to TRBJ1-2; D not certain. This CDR3 comprises 13 residues. Germline CDR1 LGHDT, CDR2 YNNKEL (reference sequence). Trimming removed 4 bases from V and 8 bases from J, with 14 bases in between. Here the CDR3 reads CASSRAAAGGYTF. In nucleotides, the CDR3 is TGTGCCAGCAGCCGGGCAGCAGCGGGCGGCTACACCTTC. Drawing the rest from reference TRBV3-1 and TRBJ1-2, the complete variable domain is DTAVSQTPKYLVTQMGNDKSIKCEQNLGHDTMYWYKQDSKKFLKIMFSYNNKELIINETVPNRFSPKSPDKAHLNLHINSLELGDSAVYFCASSRAAAGGYTFGSGTRLTVV.

The chain recombines TRBV29-1 with TRBJ1-3; D is uncertain. Trimming removed 4 bases at V and 0 bases at J, with 7 bases between. CDR1 is SQVTM and CDR2 is ANQGSEA in the germline V gene. The CDR3 is 13 amino acids. CDR3 sequence: CSVGYSSGNTIYF. The CDR3 nucleotides read TGCAGCGTTGGCTACAGCTCTGGAAACACCATATATTTT.

This chain joins TRBV23-1 and TRBJ2-6; D ambiguous. TRBV23-1 is an ORF, and what it does is uncertain. This CDR3 contains 14 residues. Trimming pared 8 bases from V and 0 bases from J, leaving 8 bases between. CDR3 region: CASGTDSGANVLTF. The CDR3 DNA sequence: TGCGCCAGCGGTACAGACTCTGGGGCCAACGTCCTGACTTTC.

The gene calls are TRBV4-3 and TRBJ2-3; D is perhaps TRBD1 or TRBD2 (5 bases each). V dropped 1 base and J dropped 4 bases, with 6 bases sitting between them. The CDR3 extends over 13 amino acids. Germline-derived CDR1 and CDR2 are LGHNA and YSLEER. CDR3 sequence: CASSQGGSDTQYF. CDR3 nucleotide sequence: TGCGCCAGCAGCCAAGGGGGGTCAGATACGCAGTATTTT.

V usage is TRBV9 and J usage is TRBJ2-1; D is uncertain. The CDR3 is 14 residues long. V lost 3 bases to trimming and J lost 2 bases, with 9 bases between them. Germline V CDR1 and CDR2: SGDLS, YYNGEE. The CDR3 DNA reads as TGTGCCAGCAGCGGAGCAGCCGCCTACAATGAGCAGTTCTTC. It codes for CASSGAAAYNEQFF.

About this clonotype itself: At one end the junction does not follow the germline gene, possibly because of a read error. The chain recombines TRBV5-1 with TRBJ2-1; TRBD2 agrees at 8 bases. Germline V gene sequence: CDR1 SGHRS, CDR2 YFSETQ. The CDR3 consists of 15 residues. The CDR3 sequence: CASSESGGSSNEQFF. CDR3 nucleotides: TGCGCCAGCAGCGAGAGCGGGGGATCCTCCAATGAGCAGTTCTTC. The variable domain in full, with the rest retrieved from reference TRBV5-1 and TRBJ2-1, is KAGVTQTPRYLIKTRGQQVTLSCSPISGHRSVSWYQQTPGQGLQFLFEYFSETQRNKGNFPGRFSGRQFSNSRSEMNVSTLELGDSALYLCASSESGGSSNEQFFGPGTRLTVL.

This clonotype showed up just once. The chain joins TRBV15 to TRBJ1-5; D is uncertain. Trimming removed 3 bases at V and 3 bases at J, with 15 bases between. This CDR3 has 16 residues. Germline assignment: CDR1 LNHNV and CDR2 YYDKDF (reference sequence). CDR3 amino acids: CATSSSFGLNNQPQHF. The CDR3 DNA sequence: TGTGCCACCAGCAGCTCTTTCGGGCTAAACAATCAGCCCCAGCATTTT.

The rearrangement links TRBV20-1 to TRBJ2-4; 8 bases are a match to TRBD2. The CDR3 loop spans 15 amino acids. The germline CDR1 and CDR2 sequences are DFQATT and SNEGSKA (reference sequence). Losses at the gene ends were 3 bases for V and 7 bases for J; bases not matched to a gene: 11. The CDR3 reads CSASQFGGAVNIQYF. In DNA form, the CDR3 reads TGCAGTGCTAGCCAATTCGGGGGGGCGGTTAACATTCAGTACTTC.

The chain couples TRBV28 to TRBJ1-2; D is undetermined. The CDR3 has 13 residues. With 3 bases removed from V and 1 base from J, the gap between germline ends came to 6 bases. Germline V CDR1 and CDR2: MDHEN, SYDVKM. For the CDR3, the DNA is TGTGCCAGCAGTTTTGGGGTTAACTATGGCTACACCTTC. Translation gives CASSFGVNYGYTF.

This chain connects TRBV20-1 to TRBJ1-2; D possibly corresponds to TRBD1 (5 bases). Germline V lookup: CDR1 DFQATT, CDR2 SNEGSKA (reference sequence). The CDR3 is 14 residues long. V lost 6 bases to trimming and J lost 2 bases, with 16 bases between them. Here the CDR3 reads CSAKPIGGNYGYTF. The CDR3 nucleotides read TGCAGTGCCAAACCCATTGGGGGGAACTATGGCTACACCTTC.

This clonotype was seen a single time. The J gene is TRBJ1-1, the V gene TRBV30, with 7 bases fitting TRBD1. Germline V gene sequence: CDR1 GTSNPN, CDR2 SVGIG (reference sequence). The trim removed 2 bases at V and 11 bases at J, leaving 8 bases unmatched. CDR3 length: 12 residues. For the CDR3, the DNA is TGTGCCTGGAGTACGACAGGGCGTAGTGCTTTCTTT. Translating gives CAWSTTGRSAFF.

The V and J genes are TRBV5-4 and TRBJ2-3; TRBD1 agrees at 8 bases. J gave up 0 bases and V 4 bases, and 10 bases lay outside the gene matches. Germline loops: CDR1 SGHNT, CDR2 YYREEE (reference sequence). CDR3 length: 17 amino acids. The CDR3 loop reads CASSLLLTGASTDTQYF. The DNA of the CDR3 is TGTGCCAGCAGCCTGCTCCTGACAGGGGCCAGCACAGATACGCAGTATTTT.